Each of the 2 T cell receptor beta chains below was sequenced from the same sample in a study of blood T cells in healthy people across ages. With a J-beta primer mix and a sample-barcoded 5' primer, a second PCR ran about 6 to 11 cycles. TCRdb analysed the 5' RACE reads with MiXCR anew, one entry per CDR3 protein. The sample has nearly 800,000 distinct CDR3 sequences, just over 55% seen once. Sequencing was done on a sample of blood. The receptors come from a man in his forties in good health.

This chain connects TRBV14 to TRBJ2-7; TRBD1 might be the D (6 bases). Trimming pared 2 bases from V and 7 bases from J, leaving 9 bases between. The CDR3 runs 12 residues. Germline V gene data show CDR1 as SGHDN and CDR2 as FVKESK. The CDR3 DNA follows: TGTGCCAGCAGCCAAAACAGGGTTGAGCAGTACTTC. Residues: CASSQNRVEQYF. The full variable domain, with the rest looked up from reference TRBV14 and TRBJ2-7, is EAGVTQFPSHSVIEKGQTVTLRCDPISGHDNLYWYRRVMGKEIKFLLHFVKESKQDESGMPNNRFLAERTGGTYSTLKVQPAELEDSGVYFCASSQNRVEQYFGPGTRLTVT.

The CDR3 DNA follows: TGTGCCAGCAGCTTGGACAGAGCGGAGAACTATGGCTACACCTTC. Translated: CASSLDRAENYGYTF. The chain has TRBV7-2 and TRBJ1-2; tentative D call: TRBD1 (6 bases). This CDR3 has 15 amino acids. Trimming shortened V by 3 bases and J by 2 bases, and 13 bases separated the two germline ends. Germline V gives CDR1 SGHTA, CDR2 FQGNSA.